This T cell receptor beta chain was profiled in a study of T cell changes during pregnancy in multiple sclerosis. Measured with immunoSEQ multiplex PCR; TCRdb has only the in-frame clones, and not every one. The data contain some 27,000 clones, approximately 88% of them seen just once; the ten biggest clones take up roughly 0.5%. Trimming removed 1 base at V and 0 bases at J, with 5 bases between. CDR1 SGHNT and CDR2 YYREEE come from the germline V gene (reference sequence). The CDR3 is 15 amino acids. The chain carries TRBV5-4 and TRBJ2-6; perhaps TRBD1 as D (5 bases). The sequencing here drew on CD4+ T cells from peripheral blood mononuclear cells, taken in the first trimester of pregnancy. The sequence derives from a female donor in good health, enrolled as a control in a pregnancy study. The CDR3 sequence is CASSLRGSGANVLTF. CDR3 in DNA: TGTGCCAGCAGCTTGAGGGGCTCTGGGGCCAACGTCCTGACTTTC.